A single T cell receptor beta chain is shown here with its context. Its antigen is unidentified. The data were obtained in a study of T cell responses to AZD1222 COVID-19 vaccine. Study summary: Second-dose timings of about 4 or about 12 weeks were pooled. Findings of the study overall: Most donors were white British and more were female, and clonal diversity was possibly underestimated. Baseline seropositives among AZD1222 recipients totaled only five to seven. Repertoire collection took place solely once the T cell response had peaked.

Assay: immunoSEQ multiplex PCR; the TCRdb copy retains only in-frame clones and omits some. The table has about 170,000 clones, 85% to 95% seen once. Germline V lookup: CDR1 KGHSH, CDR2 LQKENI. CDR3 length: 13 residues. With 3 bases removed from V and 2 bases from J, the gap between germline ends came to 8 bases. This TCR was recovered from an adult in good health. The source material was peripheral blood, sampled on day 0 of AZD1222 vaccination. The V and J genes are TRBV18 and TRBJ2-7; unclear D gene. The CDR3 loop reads CASSPAVAYEQYF. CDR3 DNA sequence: TGTGCCAGCTCACCGGCGGTAGCCTACGAGCAGTACTTC.